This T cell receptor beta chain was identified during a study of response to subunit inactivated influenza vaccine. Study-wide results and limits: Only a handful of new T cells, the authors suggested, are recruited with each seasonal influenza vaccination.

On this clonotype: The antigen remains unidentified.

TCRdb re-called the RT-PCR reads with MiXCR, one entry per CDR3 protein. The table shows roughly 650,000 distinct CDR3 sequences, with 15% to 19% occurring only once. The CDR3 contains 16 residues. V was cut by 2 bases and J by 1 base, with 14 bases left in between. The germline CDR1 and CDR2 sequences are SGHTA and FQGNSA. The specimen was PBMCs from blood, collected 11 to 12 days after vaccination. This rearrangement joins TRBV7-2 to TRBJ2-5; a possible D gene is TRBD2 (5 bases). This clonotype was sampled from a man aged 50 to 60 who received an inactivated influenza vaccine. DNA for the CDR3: TGTGCCAGCAGCTTACGGCCTGGCCTAGCCCAAGAGACCCAGTACTTC. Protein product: CASSLRPGLAQETQYF.